The 10 T cell receptor beta chains listed next were all sequenced from one sample in a study of blood T cell repertoires in COVID-19. Sequencing was performed with immunoSEQ multiplex PCR; in TCRdb, only in-frame clones are kept and a portion is missing. This table holds fewer than 350,000 clones, 70% to 90% found once. The specimen was PBMCs or T cells enriched from blood (not recorded which). Every receptor here comes from a woman aged 40 to 50 with acute COVID-19.

V is TRBV28 and J is TRBJ2-7; 7 positions agree with TRBD1. J lost 6 bases, V lost 6 bases, and 11 bases had no gene match. Germline V gene lookup returns CDR1 MDHEN and CDR2 SYDVKM. The CDR3 covers 14 residues. CDR3 coding DNA: TGTGCCAGCAGGGTGACAGGGCCCCATGGCGAGCAGTACTTC. Translation: CASRVTGPHGEQYF. The complete variable domain, with remaining parts taken from reference TRBV28 and TRBJ2-7, reads DVKVTQSSRYLVKRTGEKVFLECVQDMDHENMFWYRQDPGLGLRLIYFSYDVKMKEKGDIPEGYSVSREKKERFSLILESASTNQTSMYLCASRVTGPHGEQYFGPGTRLTVT.

The sample holds one count of this clone. Other nucleotide sequences in the sample specify the same CDR3. The V and J genes are TRBV19 and TRBJ2-7, with a possible D match to TRBD1 (5 bases). V was trimmed by 1 base and J by 2 bases, leaving 9 bases between them. The CDR3 loop spans 14 amino acids. Germline lookup yields CDR1 LNHDA and CDR2 SQIVND (reference sequence). The CDR3 DNA follows: TGTGCCAGTAGTATAGGCACAGGCCCCTACGAGCAGTACTTC. Residues: CASSIGTGPYEQYF.

The V and J genes are TRBV15 and TRBJ1-1; TRBD1 is a possible D gene (6 bases). The CDR3 length is 14 residues. Deletions cut 4 bases from V and 2 bases from J, with 11 bases between. Germline lookup yields CDR1 LNHNV and CDR2 YYDKDF (reference sequence). Here the CDR3 reads CATSTRDTNTEAFF. Here the CDR3 DNA reads TGTGCCACCAGCACTCGGGACACAAACACTGAAGCTTTCTTT.

The J gene is TRBJ1-2, the V gene TRBV5-1; 8 bases line up with TRBD1. V lost 4 bases and J lost 8; bases outside the gene matches: 7. In germline, CDR1 is SGHRS, CDR2 YFSETQ. This CDR3 is 13 amino acids long. The CDR3 spells CASSPRTGSGYTF. CDR3 nucleotide sequence: TGCGCCAGCAGCCCGCGGACAGGGTCCGGCTACACCTTC.

In this sample, this clone turned up once. This chain links TRBV3-1 (or the pseudogene TRBV3-2) with TRBJ2-5, with D perhaps matching TRBD1 (5 bases). The germline V gene has CDR1 LGHDT and CDR2 YNNKEL (reference sequence). The CDR3 consists of 13 residues. Trimming stripped 6 bases from V and 5 bases from J, with 13 bases between. The CDR3 DNA sequence: TGTGCCAGCAGTCAGTCCAGGGTGGAGACCCAGTACTTC. Amino acids: CASSQSRVETQYF.

This chain uses TRBV7-3 with TRBJ1-2; D possibly corresponds to TRBD1 (6 bases). The CDR3 is 15 amino acids. CDR1 SGHTA and CDR2 FQGTGA come from the germline V gene. Trimming pared 5 bases from V and 8 bases from J, leaving 21 bases between. Written as DNA, the CDR3 is TGTGCCAGCAGCCCCCGACCTCAGGGGCTAAGCGGCTACACCTTC. It yields the protein CASSPRPQGLSGYTF.

The chain employs TRBV28 and TRBJ2-7, with 8 nucleotides matching TRBD2. Germline CDR1 MDHEN, CDR2 SYDVKM. There are 16 residues in the CDR3. Germline trimming cut 5 bases from V and 6 bases from J; bases unmatched to any gene: 15. CDR3 amino acids: CASSLTSGKVSSEQYF. The CDR3 DNA follows: TGTGCCAGCAGTCTTACTAGCGGCAAAGTATCTAGCGAGCAGTACTTC.

This clone was observed a few times. V is TRBV4-2 and J is TRBJ1-3; 9 nucleotides line up with TRBD1. Germline-derived CDR1 and CDR2 are LGHNA and YNFKEQ. The CDR3 covers 18 residues. Trimming cost V 4 bases and J 1 base; bases outside gene matches: 11. CDR3 nucleotide sequence: TGTGCCAGCAGCCGGCATGGATCACAGGGGGCTTCTGGAAACACCATATATTTT. Translation gives CASSRHGSQGASGNTIYF.

This clone was seen a few times. The chain carries TRBV25-1 and TRBJ2-1; TRBD2 agrees at 7 bases. V shed 4 bases and J 4 bases; nucleotides not matched to a gene: 4. The CDR3 totals 14 residues. Germline loops: CDR1 MGHDK, CDR2 SYGVNS. The CDR3 loop reads CASSVASGYNEQFF. The CDR3 nucleotides are TGTGCCAGCAGTGTGGCTAGCGGATACAATGAGCAGTTCTTC.

The chain employs TRBV27 and TRBJ2-7; 8 bases align to TRBD2. The CDR3 sequence is 14 residues long. Germline values: CDR1 MNHEY, CDR2 SMNVEV (reference sequence). After removal of 6 bases from V and 0 bases from J, the junction contained 4 bases not matched to a gene. The CDR3 here is CASRAGVSSYEQYF. The DNA of the CDR3 is TGTGCCAGCAGAGCGGGAGTGAGCTCCTACGAGCAGTACTTC.